The T cell receptor (beta chain) under discussion was sequenced for a study of shared clonotypes between healthy human individuals. Note on this clone: In the same sample, other DNA sequences code for this CDR3.

The assay was immunoSEQ multiplex PCR, and TCRdb's table has in-frame clones only and misses some. The data hold roughly 2 million clones, with 95% observed a single time. The CDR3 contains 13 residues. V lost 4 bases, J lost 4 bases, and 1 base stayed unmatched. CDR1 and CDR2 from the germline V gene are ENHRY and SYGVKD. The sequence came from a man aged 18 to 35 in good health. V and J are TRBV10-3 and TRBJ2-5; 9 nucleotides agree with TRBD1. The specimen was naive CD4+ T cells sorted from blood. Subset noted: CD45RA+ positively selected. The CDR3 DNA follows: TGTGCCATCAGTGGACAGGGGGGAGAGACCCAGTACTTC. Protein: CAISGQGGETQYF.